These 32 T cell receptor beta chains share one sample of origin, sequenced in a study of T cells after yellow fever vaccination (dated by TCRdb to the late 2010s). The treatment or condition label of this sample denotes: live attenuated yellow fever vaccine strain. The method was 5' RACE. Sequenced using an Illumina HiSeq 2500. The public sequencing data were trimmed at Q25 with fastp and processed into clonotypes with MiXCR by TCRdb, which kept only in-frame beta chains. Each CDR3 protein gets just one entry, which takes the most common genes and DNA from the rows behind it. This sample has over 10,000 distinct CDR3 sequences in its table, and 5.8% of those were observed once. Of the sample, approximately 0.88% is held by the ten largest clones. The sample was PBMCs, either bulk or a sorted T-cell subset (CD4+, CD8+, memory, or dextramer-sorted; not recorded which), taken on the day of the yellow fever booster vaccination. These TCRs come from a young man who received the YFV17D yellow fever vaccine.

Many counts were recorded for this clonotype. This chain connects TRBV6-4 to TRBJ2-4; 7 nucleotides align to TRBD2. The CDR3 runs 14 residues. From germline, CDR1 is MRHNA and CDR2 SNTAGT. Trimming at V came to 3 bases and at J to 14 bases, leaving 13 bases not matched to a gene. The DNA of the CDR3 is TGTGCCAGCAGTGAAAGCATCACGGGGGGTATTAAGTACTTC. This gives the protein CASSESITGGIKYF.

The chain links TRBV20-1 to TRBJ1-5; no clear D. Per the germline V gene, CDR1 is DFQATT and CDR2 is SNEGSKA (reference sequence). This CDR3 comprises 13 residues. V was trimmed by 3 bases and J by 0 bases, leaving 6 bases between them. CDR3 bases: TGCAGTGCTAGGAGGGATAGCAATCAGCCCCAGCATTTT. It codes for CSARRDSNQPQHF.

This clonotype is judged medium-sized (0.01 to 0.1%). The chain recombines TRBV29-1 with TRBJ2-5, with D possibly being TRBD1 (6 bases). The germline V and J ends were trimmed by 7 bases and 5 bases, with 14 bases remaining between them. Germline loops: CDR1 SQVTM, CDR2 ANQGSEA. The CDR3 sequence is 12 residues long. CDR3 sequence (DNA): TGCAGCGAGGAACAGGGATCCGAGACCCAGTACTTC. Translation gives CSEEQGSETQYF.

This clonotype is medium-sized (0.01 to 0.1%) in the sample. This rearrangement joins TRBV9 to TRBJ2-3, with 8 bases that match TRBD2. CDR1 and CDR2 (germline): SGDLS, YYNGEE. The CDR3 contains 17 residues. J lost 4 bases, V lost 3 bases, and 13 bases had no gene match. The CDR3 is CASSDPPGGIRADTQYF. The CDR3 coding sequence is TGTGCCAGCAGCGACCCCCCGGGGGGGATAAGGGCAGATACGCAGTATTTT.

Relative to its sample, this clonotype is medium-sized. This rearrangement joins TRBV20-1 to TRBJ2-1, with 7 positions matching TRBD2. J was trimmed by 1 base and V by 0 bases; bases with no gene match: 3. The germline CDR1 and CDR2 sequences are DFQATT and SNEGSKA (reference sequence). The CDR3 contains 15 residues. The CDR3 spells CSARELAASYNEQFF. CDR3 bases: TGCAGTGCTAGAGAGCTAGCGGCTTCCTACAATGAGCAGTTCTTC.

In its sample, this clonotype was seen many times. V and J are TRBV7-9 and TRBJ2-5, with 7 bases fitting TRBD2. This CDR3 is 15 amino acids long. Trimming took 5 bases from V and 3 from J; bases not matched to a gene: 9. From germline, CDR1 is SEHNR and CDR2 FQNEAQ (reference sequence). The DNA of the CDR3 is TGTGCCAGCAGCGGGAGGGAGGGCCTAAAAGAGACCCAGTACTTC. Translation: CASSGREGLKETQYF.

This clonotype has a count of ten or more. This chain links TRBV9 with TRBJ1-6, with D possibly being TRBD1 (5 bases). Trimming stripped 1 base from V and 14 bases from J, with 16 bases between. The length of the CDR3 is 14 residues. Germline CDR1 SGDLS, CDR2 YYNGEE. CDR3 nucleotide sequence: TGTGCCAGCAGCGTACAGGACGGGGACTCGGCCCTCCACTTT. Translation: CASSVQDGDSALHF.

This clonotype was recorded many times. The chain links TRBV2 to TRBJ2-1; 8 bases agree with TRBD1. The CDR3 loop spans 15 amino acids. With 7 bases clipped from V and 8 bases from J, the junction kept 13 bases outside the gene matches. Germline V lookup: CDR1 SNHLY, CDR2 FYNNEI. This chain's CDR3 is CASKPGQAQGDEQFF. CDR3 DNA: TGTGCCAGCAAACCGGGACAGGCCCAGGGGGATGAGCAGTTCTTC.

Within the sample, this clonotype is medium-sized. This chain connects TRBV5-5 to TRBJ2-1; 8 bases map to TRBD1. V lost 5 bases and J lost 5; bases outside the gene matches: 12. Germline lookup yields CDR1 SGHKS and CDR2 YYEKEE (reference sequence). The CDR3 covers 16 residues. CDR3 region: CASRDRGGVLDNEQFF. The CDR3 coding sequence is TGTGCCAGCAGAGACAGGGGTGGAGTTCTGGACAATGAGCAGTTCTTC.

The chain links TRBV7-2 to TRBJ2-7; D might be TRBD2 (6 bases). The CDR3 contains 17 residues. V was clipped by 0 bases and J by 4 bases, with 19 bases between them. In germline, CDR1 is SGHTA, CDR2 FQGNSA. The CDR3 loop reads CASSLAHGSFGAYEQYF. The CDR3 bases are TGTGCCAGCAGCTTAGCCCACGGGAGTTTCGGGGCATACGAGCAGTACTTC. Full variable domain (remainder filled in from reference TRBV7-2 and TRBJ2-7): GAGVSQSPSNKVTEKGKDVELRCDPISGHTALYWYRQSLGQGLEFLIYFQGNSAPDKSGLPSDRFSAERTGGSVSTLTIQRTQQEDSAVYLCASSLAHGSFGAYEQYFGPGTRLTVT.

This clonotype is labeled medium-sized. The chain joins TRBV29-1 to TRBJ1-5; no clear D. V was pared by 6 bases and J by 3 bases, with 12 bases between. Per germline, CDR1 SQVTM and CDR2 ANQGSEA. The CDR3 has 13 amino acids. The CDR3 DNA reads as TGCAGCGTCCAACGCGGCTCCAATCAGCCCCAGCATTTT. Protein: CSVQRGSNQPQHF. Variable domain in full (rest from reference TRBV29-1 and TRBJ1-5): SAVISQKPSRDICQRGTSLTIQCQVDSQVTMMFWYRQQPGQSLTLIATANQGSEATYESGFVIDKFPISRPNLTFSTLTVSNMSPEDSSIYLCSVQRGSNQPQHFGDGTRLSIL.

This clonotype was counted at least ten times. Compared with germline, one end of the junction differs, possibly owing to a read error. The V call is TRBV12-3 or TRBV12-4, the J call TRBJ2-2; TRBD1 agrees at 7 bases. The CDR3 is 13 amino acids. Here the CDR3 reads CASPDRNPGELFF. CDR3 nucleotide sequence: TGTGCCTCGCCGGACAGGAACCCCGGGGAGCTGTTTTTT.

This clonotype is deemed medium-sized. This rearrangement joins TRBV5-1 to TRBJ2-1, with D possibly TRBD2 on 6 matching bases. The germline V gene encodes CDR1 SGHRS and CDR2 YFSETQ. With 6 bases removed from V and 0 bases from J, the gap between germline ends came to 13 bases. The CDR3 is made up of 15 amino acids. The CDR3 spells CASNPSGSSYNEQFF. CDR3 DNA sequence: TGCGCCAGCAACCCCAGCGGGTCCTCCTACAATGAGCAGTTCTTC.

In this sample, this clonotype turned up many times. V usage is TRBV7-6 and J usage is TRBJ1-4; 8 nucleotides match TRBD1. The CDR3 has 15 residues. Germline V gene lookup returns CDR1 SGHVS and CDR2 FNYEAQ. Losses at the gene ends were 7 bases for V and 5 bases for J; bases not matched to a gene: 9. The chain's CDR3 is CASTLGPGGNEKLFF. The CDR3 DNA follows: TGTGCCAGCACCCTAGGCCCAGGGGGCAATGAAAAACTGTTTTTT.

There are many counts of this clonotype. The rearrangement joins TRBV2 to TRBJ1-1; no firm D call. Germline V gene sequence: CDR1 SNHLY, CDR2 FYNNEI. This CDR3 contains 12 residues. Trimming removed 6 bases at V and 4 bases at J, with 9 bases between. The CDR3 spells CASRTSPTEAFF. The CDR3 bases are TGTGCCAGCAGAACCTCCCCCACTGAAGCTTTCTTT.

This clonotype was picked up many times. The J gene is TRBJ2-7, the V gene TRBV29-1, with D unresolved. Germline-derived CDR1 and CDR2 are SQVTM and ANQGSEA. The CDR3 spans 12 residues. Trimming left V 0 bases short and J 3 bases short, with 6 bases between. CDR3: CSVEEGGYEQYF. DNA for the CDR3: TGCAGCGTTGAAGAGGGCGGCTACGAGCAGTACTTC.

In its sample, this clonotype is medium-sized. The chain carries TRBV19 and TRBJ2-3; 9 nucleotides match TRBD2. This CDR3 comprises 14 residues. Trimming at V came to 7 bases and at J to 6 bases, leaving 8 bases not matched to a gene. Germline CDR1 reads LNHDA; CDR2 reads SQIVND (reference sequence). The CDR3 protein is CASTPAGGGDTQYF. As DNA, the CDR3 is TGTGCCAGTACTCCGGCGGGAGGGGGGGATACGCAGTATTTT.

At least ten counts were recorded for this clonotype. This CDR3 reads CASSSLRAAEKQFF. For the CDR3, the DNA is TGTGCCAGCAGCTCCCTAAGGGCAGCGGAGAAGCAGTTCTTC. V and J are TRBV7-8 and TRBJ2-1, with D possibly matching TRBD2 (5 bases). Trimming cost V 4 bases and J 11 bases, with 18 bases left between them. Germline CDR1 SGHVS, CDR2 FQNEAQ. The CDR3 sequence is 14 residues long.

This clonotype has a count of ten or more. The rearrangement links TRBV4-1 to TRBJ2-2; TRBD2 agrees at 13 bases. The CDR3 length is 18 residues. V gave up 1 base and J gave up 4 bases; unmatched junction bases: 6. Germline CDR1 is MGHRA and CDR2 is YSYEKL. The CDR3 nucleotides read TGCGCCAGCAGCCAAGGAGGACTAGCGGGAGTGGGCACCGGGGAGCTGTTTTTT. Encoded protein: CASSQGGLAGVGTGELFF.

In its sample, this clonotype was seen many times. The genes are TRBV12-3 or TRBV12-4 and TRBJ1-5; D call uncertain. The CDR3 is made up of 13 amino acids. The V end lost 3 bases, the J end lost 5 bases, and 8 bases lay between the germline ends. The CDR3 reads CASSLLADQPQHF. CDR3 sequence (DNA): TGTGCCAGCAGTTTGTTGGCGGATCAGCCCCAGCATTTT.

This clonotype ranks as medium-sized. The chain joins TRBV6-2 or TRBV6-3 to TRBJ2-1; 10 nucleotides align to TRBD2. From germline, CDR1 is MNHEY and CDR2 SVGEGT. V lost 4 bases, J lost 7 bases, and 16 bases stayed unmatched. CDR3 length: 18 amino acids. The CDR3 DNA reads TGTGCCAGCAGTTCATCACTCCTACTAGCGGGGCTAAAGAATGAGCAGTTCTTC. This encodes CASSSSLLLAGLKNEQFF.

At least ten counts were recorded for this clonotype. The rearrangement joins TRBV20-1 to TRBJ2-1; maybe TRBD1 (6 bases). The CDR3 sequence is 14 residues long. The V and J ends lost 7 bases and 6 bases respectively, with 19 bases between them. Looked up from germline, CDR1 is DFQATT and CDR2 is SNEGSKA (reference sequence). The CDR3 DNA is TGCAGTGTCACCGGGACAACAGATCCCAATGAGCAGTTCTTC. It yields the protein CSVTGTTDPNEQFF.

This clonotype is deemed medium-sized. The rearrangement links TRBV21-1 to TRBJ2-7; the table gives TRBD1 as D, unverified against the DNA. TRBV21-1 is assigned pseudogene status. This CDR3 contains 15 residues. The CDR3 protein is CASSSCTGSSYEQYF. Here the CDR3 DNA reads TGTGCCAGCAGCTCTTGTACCGGGTCCTCCTACGAGCAGTACTTC.

By frequency in the sample, this clonotype is medium-sized (0.01 to 0.1%). The chain employs TRBV10-3 and TRBJ2-6; 12 positions match TRBD2. The CDR3 has 16 amino acids. Germline V CDR1 and CDR2: ENHRY, SYGVKD. Trimming took 11 bases from V and 4 from J; bases not matched to a gene: 9. CDR3 in amino acids: CALRGTSGPGANVLTF. CDR3 coding DNA: TGTGCCCTACGAGGGACTAGCGGGCCCGGGGCCAACGTCCTGACTTTC.

This clonotype is termed medium-sized. The chain joins TRBV23-1 to TRBJ2-2, with D uncertain. TRBV23-1 carries the ORF label, with uncertain function. V lost 8 bases and J 6 bases, leaving 13 bases between the germline ends. CDR3 size: 13 residues. CDR3: CASSHGSSGELFF. The CDR3 nucleotides are TGCGCCAGCTCCCATGGAAGTTCCGGGGAGCTGTTTTTT.

This clonotype was counted a few times. This chain links TRBV7-2 with TRBJ2-7; D might be TRBD2 (6 bases). V was pared by 2 bases and J by 6 bases, with 11 bases between. The length of the CDR3 is 13 residues. Germline-derived CDR1 and CDR2 are SGHTA and FQGNSA. The DNA of the CDR3 is TGTGCCAGCAGCTTATTGCGGGATGGCGAGCAGTACTTC. Protein sequence: CASSLLRDGEQYF.

Judged by abundance, this clonotype is medium-sized (0.01 to 0.1%). This chain uses TRBV3-1 with TRBJ2-1, with D possibly being TRBD1 (6 bases). The germline V gene has CDR1 LGHDT and CDR2 YNNKEL (reference sequence). Trimming cost V 1 base and J 7 bases, with 11 bases left between them. The CDR3 runs 14 residues. The CDR3 DNA reads as TGTGCCAGCAGCCAAGGCCTGCAGGGGAATGAGCAGTTCTTC. Protein: CASSQGLQGNEQFF.

Of note for this clonotype: One end of the junction is discordant with germline, which a read error may explain. The chain carries TRBV10-3 and TRBJ2-3, with a weak D call TRBD1 (5 bases). Per the germline V gene, CDR1 is ENHRY and CDR2 is SYGVKD. The CDR3 consists of 18 residues. As DNA, the CDR3 is TGTGCCATCAGGGACACCGGGCTACCAACGGCTGGCACAGATACGAAGTATTTT. Translating gives CAIRDTGLPTAGTDTKYF.

This clonotype occurred many times. This chain links TRBV6-5 with TRBJ2-5, with 14 bases identical to TRBD2. This CDR3 region has 16 residues. The V gene's germline CDR1 is MNHEY and CDR2 SVGAGI. Trimming cost V 6 bases and J 1 base; bases outside gene matches: 4. CDR3 sequence: CASSGLAGGRQETQYF. Here the CDR3 DNA reads TGTGCCAGCAGCGGACTAGCGGGAGGCCGCCAAGAGACCCAGTACTTC.

In this sample, this clonotype turned up many times. V and J are TRBV4-3 and TRBJ1-2, with D tentatively TRBD1 (5 bases). Germline V gene lookup returns CDR1 LGHNA and CDR2 YSLEER. V lost 4 bases and J 2 bases, leaving 14 bases between the germline ends. The CDR3 extends over 15 amino acids. The CDR3: CASSPTAGQNYGYTF. Here the CDR3 DNA reads TGCGCCAGCAGCCCGACGGCAGGGCAGAACTATGGCTACACCTTC.

This clonotype was detected ten times or more. CDR3 DNA: TGCAGTGCAAGGATGGCGGGGGGGGGTGTCGGGGAGCTGTTTTTT. It is translated as CSARMAGGGVGELFF. The V gene is TRBV20-1, the J gene TRBJ2-2; 9 bases agree with TRBD2. In germline, CDR1 is DFQATT, CDR2 SNEGSKA (reference sequence). Germline trimming cut 6 bases from V and 7 bases from J; bases unmatched to any gene: 12. The CDR3 sequence is 15 residues long.

This clonotype is medium-sized by share. The V and J genes are TRBV10-3 and TRBJ2-7, with 7 bases that match TRBD1. Germline V CDR1 and CDR2: ENHRY, SYGVKD. With 9 bases clipped from V and 6 bases from J, the junction kept 11 bases outside the gene matches. CDR3 length equals 13 residues. In DNA form, the CDR3 reads TGTGCCATTTCGACAGGGCCCGGAGGCGAGCAGTACTTC. Amino acid sequence: CAISTGPGGEQYF.